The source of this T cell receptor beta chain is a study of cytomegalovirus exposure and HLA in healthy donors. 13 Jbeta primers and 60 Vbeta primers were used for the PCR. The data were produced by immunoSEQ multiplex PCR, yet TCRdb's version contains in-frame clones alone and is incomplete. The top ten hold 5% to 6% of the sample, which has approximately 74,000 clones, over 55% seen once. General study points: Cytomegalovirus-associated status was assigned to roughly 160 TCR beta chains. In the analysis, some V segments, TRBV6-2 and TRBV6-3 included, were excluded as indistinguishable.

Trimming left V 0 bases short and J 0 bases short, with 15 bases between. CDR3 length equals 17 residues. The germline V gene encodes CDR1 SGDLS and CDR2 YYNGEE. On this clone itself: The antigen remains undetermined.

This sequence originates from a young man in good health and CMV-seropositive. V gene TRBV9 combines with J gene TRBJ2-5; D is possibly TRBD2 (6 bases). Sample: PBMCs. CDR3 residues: CASSVAQRSGHQETQYF. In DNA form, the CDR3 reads TGTGCCAGCAGCGTAGCTCAACGAAGCGGGCACCAAGAGACCCAGTACTTC.